The source of this T cell receptor beta chain is a study of blood T cell repertoires in COVID-19 (TCRdb year 2020). For the wider study: Samples covering the acute and convalescent phases of COVID-19 were provided by collaborators in the United States, Italy and Spain. Subjects who had been exposed to COVID-19, were actively infected with it, or had recovered from it provided the deeply sampled blood TCRbeta repertoires that made up the dataset. The repertoires were released in a freely available public database meant as a resource for research on the immune response to SARS-CoV-2. Samples were obtained from the ongoing ImmuneRACE study (first 160 participants) and from about 1,300 subjects provided by 6 global collaborators. Where HLA class I and class II types were available, the types were taken from metadata supplied by the sample provider, not from assay-based typing. The material from the prospective study consisted of cDNA or gDNA derived from T cells, B-cell-depleted T cells, or PBMCs. A de-identified subject ID, COVID-19 status, age in years and sex were almost always included in the sample metadata. The investigation overall reported the following: The amount of clinical and demographic metadata varied by source and participant and was provided uncurated.

Samples from volunteer blood donors who had recovered from COVID-19 were contributed by a second Seattle source. Whole blood was collected in K2EDTA tubes by collaborating institutions according to the institutions' own protocols. Collaborator samples were shipped for TCRbeta analysis as frozen whole blood, isolated PBMCs, or DNA extracted from either sample type. V ends up 9 bases short and J 0 bases short, with an unmatched junction base count of 6. From a lookup of the germline V gene (reference sequence), CDR1 and CDR2 are MNHEY and SMNVEV. Inclusive of the bounding cysteine and phenylalanine, the CDR3 is 16 residues long. Of the read, only the CDR3 DNA is kept; its 48 bases are in frame from base 1. As concerns this clone: Its antigen remains unidentified. Base-call qualities are not available, and no considerably larger clone is one nucleotide away.

TCRbeta CDR3 regions were amplified from genomic DNA using the immunoSEQ Assay, a bias-controlled multiplex PCR. The study's own analysis went as follows. Within the assay, amplification of reference gene primers was used to estimate how many nucleated cells each sample contained. To quantify the absolute abundance of each unique TCRbeta CDR3 rearrangement, sequence reads were collapsed and filtered. For each sample, productive Simpson clonality was calculated by taking the square root of Simpson's diversity index across productive rearrangements. TCRdb's version of the immuneACCESS table is confined to in-frame rearrangements and falls short of the full clone set. An unresolved V gene accounts for under half of the shortfall where checked; the remainder is of unknown origin. V, J and clone size reflect that table, while D and trimming were determined from the DNA. Counted in this sample were around 250,000 clones; more than 75% of them appeared once. 1.5% to 2% of the sample belongs to the ten largest clones.

The sequence derives from an older woman who had recovered from COVID-19. Sequences were obtained from peripheral blood. This chain is built from TRBV27 and TRBJ2-3, with 13 central nucleotides matching TRBD2. The DNA sequence is as follows: TGTGCCAGTGGACTAGCGGGGGTTCCTAGCACAGATACGCAGTATTTT. This gives the protein CASGLAGVPSTDTQYF.